The clone carrying this TCR beta chain was counted between two and nine times. Antigen specificity is unknown. Aged roughly 8 to 65 years, CVID subjects averaged about 38 years old. Patients and controls were mostly of Caucasian heritage. Heparinized whole blood, about 4.5 to 8.5 ml, came from each donor. The entry originates in a study of T cell clonality in common variable immunodeficiency. The study, taken as a whole, reports: Common variable immunodeficiency TCR beta sequences reportedly had fewer deletions and N-nucleotide insertions.

Assay: immunoSEQ multiplex PCR; the TCRdb copy retains only in-frame clones and omits some. In total the sample includes about 7,100 clones, none of them seen once. Sequenced sample: peripheral blood mononuclear cells. This receptor was taken from a human donor with common variable immunodeficiency.

The CDR3 protein is CASSSSGSGNNEQFF. CDR3 DNA (partial): TGTGCCAGCAGCTCGAGCGGGAGCGGTAACAATGAG. The chain joins TRBV7-8 to TRBJ2-1; 8 nucleotides line up with TRBD2. Read data end 3 residues before the CDR3 end; the end is taken from the germline J gene. CDR1 and CDR2 (germline): SGHVS, FQNEAQ. Trimming at V came to 4 bases and at J to 5 bases, leaving 7 bases not matched to a gene. There are 15 residues in the CDR3.